The source of this TCR beta chain is a study of cytomegalovirus exposure and HLA in healthy donors. Study-level points and caveats: Analyses of presence/absence relied on an assumption of roughly uniform sequencing depth across donors.

Donors were ostensibly healthy at sampling, although undocumented immune exposures were probable. The PCR ran on 60 Vbeta and 13 Jbeta primers. Only in-frame clones appear in the TCRdb table, and some are missing; sequencing was by immunoSEQ multiplex PCR. Of around 150,000 clones in the sample, about 80% were seen once. Concerning this clone itself: Its specificity is unknown.

The CDR3 is made up of 13 amino acids. Between the trimmed V and J ends, which lost 4 bases and 9 bases, there was a span of 10 bases. The germline CDR1 and CDR2 sequences are MDHEN and SYDVKM. Sequencing was carried out using PBMCs. The source of this sequence is a man under 40 in good health and CMV-seropositive. The chain combines TRBV28 with TRBJ1-6; possible D gene TRBD1, 5 bases. The CDR3 here is CASSSRTTSPLHF. The CDR3, as DNA: TGTGCCAGCAGTTCCCGGACAACTTCACCCCTCCACTTT.